Sequencing of this T cell receptor (beta chain) was carried out in a study of T cell clonotyping in hematopoietic cell transplantation. Study results and caveats: Broader posttransplant TCR repertoire diversity was predicted by graft donor and pretransplant recipient Inverse Simpson Index values. Few recipient clonotypes overlapped donors; over 95% were de novo at given depth. After transplant, recipient diversity fell while pathologically expanded clonotypes grew through day 180.

In regard to this clone: Its antigen is still unknown.

Sequenced by immunoSEQ multiplex PCR; TCRdb stores in-frame clones only, minus some. The data contain about 12,000 clones, 40% to 60% of them singletons. Trimming removed 2 bases from V and 6 bases from J, with 12 bases in between. The CDR3 runs to 13 residues. The germline gives CDR1 SGDLS, CDR2 YYNGEE. V and J are TRBV9 and TRBJ2-7; D is unclear. This clonotype was obtained from a man aged 50 to 60 in good health. Some clones in this sample may be carry-over from other donors' samples. The sequencing sample was made of peripheral blood mononuclear cells. DNA of the CDR3: TGTGCCAGCAGCGTTCGTCCGGTGGGCGAGCAGTACTTC. Its protein product is CASSVRPVGEQYF. Together with reference TRBV9 and TRBJ2-7, the CDR3 gives the full variable domain: DSGVTQTPKHLITATGQRVTLRCSPRSGDLSVYWYQQSLDQGLQFLIQYYNGEERAKGNILERFSAQQFPDLHSELNLSSLELGDSALYFCASSVRPVGEQYFGPGTRLTVT.